A selection of T cell receptor beta chains follows, all from one sample in a study of blood T cell repertoires in COVID-19. The assay was immunoSEQ multiplex PCR, and TCRdb's table has in-frame clones only and misses some. There are under 200,000 clones in the sample; about 90% occur only once, and 20% to 25% lies in the top ten. The sequenced sample consisted of peripheral blood. The receptors were gathered from a man aged 55 to 69 with active or convalescent COVID-19. The CDR3 runs from the conserved cysteine through the conserved F or W. A D gene is named only where the DNA matches it firmly. Clone sizes are given selectively: once, few, many, or a class where the clone is expanded.

TGTGCCAGCAGTGAAAGCGGGACTAGATCTGAGACCCAGTACTTC	CASSESGTRSETQYF	TRBD2	NA	TRBV2	TRBJ2-5
TGCGCCAGCAGCTTTTTCGGGGGGACGACAGATACGCAGTATTTT	CASSFFGGTTDTQYF	TRBD2	NA	TRBV5-1	TRBJ2-3
TGCAGTGCTAGTCTGGCGGGGACAGGGGGGAAGAACACTGAAGCTTTCTTT	CSASLAGTGGKNTEAFF	TRBD1	few	TRBV20-1	TRBJ1-1
TGTGCCAGCCGTACCGGGACTAGCGGGGGGGGTGAGCAGTACTTC	CASRTGTSGGGEQYF	TRBD2	NA	TRBV6-5	TRBJ2-7
TGTGCCAGCAGCTTGAGGAGCTCCTACGAGCAGTACTTC	CASSLRSSYEQYF	NA	NA	TRBV5-6	TRBJ2-7
TGTGCCAGCAGCCTCGGGGGGGCCTATGGCTACACCTTC	CASSLGGAYGYTF	NA	NA	TRBV7-8	TRBJ1-2
TGTGCCAGCTCACTGGGACAGGGGGGGAACGAGCAGTACTTC	CASSLGQGGNEQYF	TRBD1	NA	TRBV18	TRBJ2-7
TGCGCCAGCAGCTTGGGGGACAGACTTAATGAAAAACTGTTTTTT	CASSLGDRLNEKLFF	TRBD1	NA	TRBV5-1	TRBJ1-4
TGTGCCAGCAGTGAACCAAAGGGGGCCACGTCGGGTGGGGCCAACGTCCTGACTTTC	CASSEPKGATSGGANVLTF	TRBD1	NA	TRBV6-1	TRBJ2-6
TGTGCCAGCAGTACCCGGGACAGATCCAAAAACATTCAGTACTTC	CASSTRDRSKNIQYF	TRBD1	NA	TRBV2	TRBJ2-4
TGTGCCAGCAGCCAAGCCGGGATCCAATTGGATACGCAGTATTTT	CASSQAGIQLDTQYF	NA	NA	TRBV3-1/TRBV3-2	TRBJ2-3
TGTGCCAGCAGCCAATTCCTCCAGGGGGCCGGAGAAAAACTGTTTTTT	CASSQFLQGAGEKLFF	TRBD1	NA	TRBV3-1/TRBV3-2	TRBJ1-4
TGTGCCAGCAGCCAAGACGAAGGACAGCACACAGATACGCAGTATTTT	CASSQDEGQHTDTQYF	NA	NA	TRBV4-2	TRBJ2-3
TGTGCCAGTAGTAAGGGAGCCAATAATTCACCCCTCCACTTT	CASSKGANNSPLHF	NA	NA	TRBV19	TRBJ1-6
TGCGCCAGCAGCGTTACAGGGTTTACAAACGAGCAGTACTTC	CASSVTGFTNEQYF	NA	NA	TRBV5-1	TRBJ2-7
TGTGCCAGCTCACCACGGACAGGGCGCAATCAGCCCCAGCATTTT	CASSPRTGRNQPQHF	TRBD1	NA	TRBV18	TRBJ1-5
TGTGCCAGCTCACCTCTAACAGGGGGGGCAGATACGCAGTATTTT	CASSPLTGGADTQYF	NA	NA	TRBV18	TRBJ2-3
TGTGCCACTCCAGGGGCTAATGAAAAACTGTTTTTT	CATPGANEKLFF	NA	NA	TRBV2	TRBJ1-4
TGTGCCAGCAGCTTAGCCGGGGTATACACTGAAGCTTTCTTT	CASSLAGVYTEAFF	NA	NA	TRBV7-9	TRBJ1-1
TGTGCCAGCAGTGGTAGTCGGGGCGAGCAGTACTTC	CASSGSRGEQYF	NA	NA	TRBV2	TRBJ2-7
TGTGCCAGCAGCCAACGTCCACGGTTATATACGCAGTATTTT	CASSQRPRLYTQYF	NA	NA	TRBV7-2	TRBJ2-3
TGTGCCAGCAGTGAGCGGGACAGACCGAATTCACCCCTCCACTTT	CASSERDRPNSPLHF	TRBD1	NA	TRBV25-1	TRBJ1-6
TGTGCCAGCAGAAACGCAGGACAGGGTGGAAACACCATATATTTT	CASRNAGQGGNTIYF	TRBD1	NA	TRBV7-9	TRBJ1-3